The source of this T cell receptor (beta chain) is a study of HIV-infected patients and healthy controls. This clonotype showed up many times. Alpha and beta constant-region primers primed reverse transcription of 500 to 550 ng RNA. Using multiplexing indices, alpha and beta chain libraries were generated apart by chain-specific third strand synthesis. One primer pair amplified all rearrangements per chain; each cDNA got molecular barcodes. TCRdb re-called the 5' RACE reads with MiXCR, one entry per CDR3 protein. The table lists tens of thousands of distinct CDR3 sequences, roughly 7.9% of them singletons. All unsorted peripheral T cells were captured because whole blood was used without fractionation. This CDR3 contains 14 residues. V dropped 0 bases and J dropped 4; count of bases not matched to a gene: 3. The germline CDR1 and CDR2 sequences are SQVTM and ANQGSEA.

The rearrangement links TRBV29-1 to TRBJ2-7, with 10 bases aligning to TRBD1. This TCR was recovered from an adult in good health. Sequenced: blood. The CDR3 nucleotides read TGCAGCGTTGAAGAGGGACAGGGGAAATACGAGCAGTACTTC. Amino acid sequence: CSVEEGQGKYEQYF.